The 21 T cell receptor beta chains below all came from one sample that was sequenced in a study of T cell responses to AZD1222 COVID-19 vaccine. TCRdb's table, derived via immunoSEQ multiplex PCR, lists solely in-frame clones and lacks some. The table lists around 260,000 clones, approximately 95% of them singletons. Specimen: peripheral blood, collected on day 0 of AZD1222 vaccination. The receptors shown here come from an adult in good health.

The CDR3 DNA sequence: TGTGCCATCCATAGCGGGGGTTACAATGAGCAGTTCTTC. Its protein product is CAIHSGGYNEQFF. The chain joins TRBV28 to TRBJ2-1, with TRBD2 identical over 9 bases. CDR3 length: 13 residues. V was clipped by 10 bases and J by 4 bases; unmatched bases: 5. Looked up from germline, CDR1 is MDHEN and CDR2 is SYDVKM.

V gene TRBV7-9 combines with J gene TRBJ2-2, with a weak D call TRBD2 (6 bases). This CDR3 comprises 15 residues. Trimming cost V 6 bases and J 4 bases, with 15 bases left between them. Germline V gene sequence: CDR1 SEHNR, CDR2 FQNEAQ (reference sequence). The CDR3 coding sequence is TGTGCCAGCAGGGAGGGCAGGGCCCTCACCGGGGAGCTGTTTTTT. It codes for CASREGRALTGELFF.

A single count supports this clone. This chain joins TRBV11-2 and TRBJ1-2, with D possibly being TRBD1 (6 bases). V dropped 0 bases and J dropped 6 bases, with 14 bases sitting between them. This CDR3 has 15 residues. In germline, CDR1 is SGHAT, CDR2 FQNNGV. This chain's CDR3 is CASSLEGTQGHGYTF. The CDR3 DNA is TGTGCCAGCAGCTTAGAGGGGACACAGGGCCATGGCTACACCTTC.

The gene calls are TRBV13 and TRBJ1-1; maybe TRBD1 (6 bases). The CDR3 consists of 16 residues. Trimming stripped 4 bases from V and 1 base from J, with 16 bases between. Germline V CDR1 and CDR2: PRHDT, FYEKMQ (reference sequence). DNA of the CDR3: TGTGCCAGCAGCTCTACAGGAGGGGGGGGGAACACTGAAGCTTTCTTT. It encodes CASSSTGGGGNTEAFF.

The chain has TRBV4-2 and TRBJ2-1; D is possibly TRBD1 (6 bases). CDR3 size: 16 residues. Germline V gene data show CDR1 as LGHNA and CDR2 as YNFKEQ. Trimming took 1 base from V and 3 from J, leaving 13 bases between them. The CDR3 region is CASSQGNRDNYNEQFF. Here the CDR3 DNA reads TGTGCCAGCAGCCAAGGGAACCGGGACAACTACAATGAGCAGTTCTTC.

The chain joins TRBV5-1 to TRBJ2-5, with 9 bases identical to TRBD1. Germline lookup yields CDR1 SGHRS and CDR2 YFSETQ. The CDR3 totals 16 residues. After removal of 1 base from V and 3 bases from J, the junction contained 7 bases not matched to a gene. This CDR3 is CASSLNYRGLEETQYF. CDR3 sequence (DNA): TGCGCCAGCAGCTTGAATTACAGGGGGCTCGAAGAGACCCAGTACTTC.

This chain uses TRBV3-1 (or the pseudogene TRBV3-2) with TRBJ2-5; D is possibly TRBD2 (6 bases). V gave up 4 bases and J gave up 5 bases, with 23 bases separating them. The germline gives CDR1 LGHDT, CDR2 YNNKEL (reference sequence). This CDR3 region has 17 residues. The CDR3 region is CASSRALGTQSGETQYF. As DNA, the CDR3 is TGTGCCAGCAGCCGCGCCCTGGGGACGCAGAGCGGGGAGACCCAGTACTTC.

The chain recombines TRBV20-1 with TRBJ1-5; possibly TRBD1 for D (5 bases). Trimming took off 3 bases at V and 2 bases at J, with 11 bases between the two ends. CDR3 length: 14 amino acids. The germline V gene encodes CDR1 DFQATT and CDR2 SNEGSKA (reference sequence). The DNA of the CDR3 is TGCAGTGCTAGTTGGGGGGGTGGCAATCAGCCCCAGCATTTT. This encodes CSASWGGGNQPQHF.

This chain links TRBV5-5 with TRBJ1-2; D is ambiguous. Germline V gene data show CDR1 as SGHKS and CDR2 as YYEKEE (reference sequence). Deletions cut 1 base from V and 4 bases from J, with 14 bases between. There are 15 residues in the CDR3. CDR3 in DNA: TGTGCCAGCAGCTTGATAATTGGAGACCTCTATGGCTACACCTTC. This gives the protein CASSLIIGDLYGYTF.

The chain is built from TRBV28 and TRBJ2-1; D may be TRBD1 (8 bases). The germline gives CDR1 MDHEN, CDR2 SYDVKM. Between the trimmed V and J ends, which lost 2 bases and 8 bases, there was a span of 22 bases. This CDR3 contains 17 residues. DNA of the CDR3: TGTGCCAGCAGTTTACCCAAAACAGGGGGGGAACGCCATGAGCAGTTCTTC. Protein product: CASSLPKTGGERHEQFF.

This chain links TRBV5-1 with TRBJ2-7; the match to TRBD1 covers 7 bases. V lost 1 base and J lost 5; bases outside the gene matches: 6. The germline CDR1 and CDR2 sequences are SGHRS and YFSETQ. The CDR3 runs to 14 residues. CDR3 residues: CASSLPDRVDEQYF. The CDR3 nucleotides read TGCGCCAGCAGCTTGCCTGACAGGGTCGACGAGCAGTACTTC.

J is TRBJ1-2 and V is TRBV19; TRBD1 might be the D (6 bases). The CDR3 has 15 amino acids. Germline assignment: CDR1 LNHDA and CDR2 SQIVND (reference sequence). V lost 5 bases to trimming and J lost 4 bases, with 17 bases between them. The chain's CDR3 is CASSDGQRLFYGYTF. For the CDR3, the DNA is TGTGCCAGTAGTGACGGACAGCGTCTCTTCTATGGCTACACCTTC.

The gene calls are TRBV19 and TRBJ2-5; 8 bases match TRBD1. The germline CDR1 and CDR2 sequences are LNHDA and SQIVND (reference sequence). V lost 6 bases to trimming and J lost 0 bases; unmatched junction nucleotides: 6. The CDR3 contains 15 residues. The chain's CDR3 is CASSTGGLYQETQYF. DNA for the CDR3: TGTGCCAGTAGCACAGGGGGATTGTACCAAGAGACCCAGTACTTC. The whole variable domain, filled in from reference TRBV19 and TRBJ2-5, reads DGGITQSPKYLFRKEGQNVTLSCEQNLNHDAMYWYRQDPGQGLRLIYYSQIVNDFQKGDIAEGYSVSREKKESFPLTVTSAQKNPTAFYLCASSTGGLYQETQYFGPGTRLLVL.

The J gene is TRBJ2-5, the V gene TRBV11-2; no clear D. V was pared by 2 bases and J by 1 base, with 5 bases between. The germline gives CDR1 SGHAT, CDR2 FQNNGV. The CDR3 has 13 amino acids. CDR3 DNA sequence: TGTGCCAGCAGCTTATACTTCCAAGAGACCCAGTACTTC. Translated, it gives CASSLYFQETQYF.

The chain joins TRBV7-9 to TRBJ2-3, with 7 bases identical to TRBD1. V lost 4 bases to trimming and J lost 2 bases; unmatched junction nucleotides: 6. Germline assignment: CDR1 SEHNR and CDR2 FQNEAQ (reference sequence). The CDR3 sequence is 15 residues long. The CDR3 here is CASSSRTGYTDTQYF. The CDR3 nucleotides are TGTGCCAGCAGCTCGAGGACAGGATACACAGATACGCAGTATTTT. The full variable domain, rest sourced from reference TRBV7-9 and TRBJ2-3, is DTGVSQNPRHKITKRGQNVTFRCDPISEHNRLYWYRQTLGQGPEFLTYFQNEAQLEKSRLLSDRFSAERPKGSFSTLEIQRTEQGDSAMYLCASSSRTGYTDTQYFGPGTRLTVL.

This clone was observed a single time. The V gene is TRBV7-2, the J gene TRBJ1-3; no clear D gene. Deletions cut 7 bases from V and 0 bases from J, with 10 bases between. This CDR3 region has 14 residues. The germline gives CDR1 SGHTA, CDR2 FQGNSA. CDR3: CASTRHFSGNTIYF. For the CDR3, the DNA is TGTGCCAGCACCCGACACTTCTCTGGAAACACCATATATTTT.

The rearrangement links TRBV4-3 to TRBJ2-2; 12 bases match TRBD2. With V trimmed by 4 bases and J by 5 bases, 14 bases remained unmatched. The CDR3 extends over 19 amino acids. Germline loops: CDR1 LGHNA, CDR2 YSLEER. The CDR3 sequence: CASSPRGASGRGLTGELFF. The CDR3 region has the DNA TGCGCCAGCAGCCCCCGAGGGGCTAGCGGGAGGGGCCTGACCGGGGAGCTGTTTTTT.

This clone was seen a single time. The chain employs TRBV9 and TRBJ2-3; D is unresolved. The CDR3 has 13 amino acids. Germline V CDR1 and CDR2: SGDLS, YYNGEE. Trimming cost V 5 bases and J 6 bases, with 13 bases left between them. The CDR3 bases are TGTGCCAGCAGTTCCATTGACGGCGATACGCAGTATTTT. It yields the protein CASSSIDGDTQYF. Using reference TRBV9 and TRBJ2-3 for the parts outside the CDR3, the full variable domain is DSGVTQTPKHLITATGQRVTLRCSPRSGDLSVYWYQQSLDQGLQFLIQYYNGEERAKGNILERFSAQQFPDLHSELNLSSLELGDSALYFCASSSIDGDTQYFGPGTRLTVL.

This clone appeared a single time. This chain connects TRBV14 to TRBJ1-4; D not resolved. The CDR3 runs 17 residues. Germline CDR1 SGHDN, CDR2 FVKESK. Between the trimmed V and J ends, which lost 0 bases and 4 bases, there was a span of 15 bases. The chain's CDR3 is CASSQDRVGRVNEKLFF. The CDR3 DNA sequence: TGTGCCAGCAGCCAAGATCGCGTCGGACGGGTTAATGAAAAACTGTTTTTT.

The chain combines TRBV20-1 with TRBJ1-2, with a weak D call TRBD1 (5 bases). Germline V lookup: CDR1 DFQATT, CDR2 SNEGSKA (reference sequence). Between the trimmed V and J ends, which lost 5 bases and 7 bases, there was a span of 8 bases. CDR3 size: 10 residues. CDR3 nucleotides: TGCAGTGCTGGGGGGGGTGGCTACACCTTC. This translates into CSAGGGGYTF.

This clone was recorded once. The chain recombines TRBV3-1 (or the pseudogene TRBV3-2) with TRBJ1-6, with TRBD1 as a possible D gene (5 bases). The CDR3 spans 14 residues. Trimming took 1 base from V and 7 from J, leaving 8 bases between them. Germline CDR1 and CDR2: LGHDT and YNNKEL (reference sequence). The CDR3 coding sequence is TGTGCCAGCAGCCAAGTTGAGGGGAATTCACCCCTCCACTTT. Encoded protein: CASSQVEGNSPLHF.